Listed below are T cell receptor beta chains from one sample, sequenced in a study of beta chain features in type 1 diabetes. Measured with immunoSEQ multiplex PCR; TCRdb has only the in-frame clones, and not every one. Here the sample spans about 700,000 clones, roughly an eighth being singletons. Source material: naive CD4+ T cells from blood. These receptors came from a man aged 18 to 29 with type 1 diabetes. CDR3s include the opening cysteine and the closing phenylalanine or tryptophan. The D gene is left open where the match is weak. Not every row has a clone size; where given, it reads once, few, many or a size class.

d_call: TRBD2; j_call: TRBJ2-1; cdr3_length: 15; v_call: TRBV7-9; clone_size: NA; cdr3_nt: TGTGCCAGCAGCCGGACCCAAGCGGGGGACAATGAGCAGTTCTTC; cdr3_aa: CASSRTQAGDNEQFF
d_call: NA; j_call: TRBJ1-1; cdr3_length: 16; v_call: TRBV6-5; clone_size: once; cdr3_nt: TGTGCCAGCAGTTACTCGGGGGGCCCGATGAACACTGAAGCTTTCTTT; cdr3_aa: CASSYSGGPMNTEAFF
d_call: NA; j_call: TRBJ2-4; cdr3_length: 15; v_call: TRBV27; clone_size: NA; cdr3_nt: TGTGCCAGCAGTCCCATTGGGGAAGCCAAAAACATTCAGTACTTC; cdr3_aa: CASSPIGEAKNIQYF
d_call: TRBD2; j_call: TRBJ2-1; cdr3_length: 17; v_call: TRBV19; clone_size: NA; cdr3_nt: TGTGCCAGTAGGACTAGCGGGGCGTCCTCTTCCTACAATGAGCAGTTCTTC; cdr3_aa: CASRTSGASSSYNEQFF
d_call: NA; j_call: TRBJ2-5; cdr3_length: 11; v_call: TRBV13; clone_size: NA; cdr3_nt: TGTGCCAGCAGCTTCGAGCGTGAGCAGTACTTC; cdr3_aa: CASSFEREQYF
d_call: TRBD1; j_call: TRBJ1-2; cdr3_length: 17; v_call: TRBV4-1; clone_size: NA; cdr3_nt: TGCGCCAGCAGCCGCTTACTCCTGGGACAGCTTGGGGGTGGCTACACCTTC; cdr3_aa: CASSRLLLGQLGGGYTF
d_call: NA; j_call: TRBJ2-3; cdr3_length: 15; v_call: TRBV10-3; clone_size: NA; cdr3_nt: TGTGCCATCAGTGTGACAGGTCCCTCCACAGATACGCAGTATTTT; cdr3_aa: CAISVTGPSTDTQYF
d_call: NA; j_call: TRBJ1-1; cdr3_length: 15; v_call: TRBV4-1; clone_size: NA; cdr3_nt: TGCGCCAGCAGCCACCGAGCTACAGGGTTCCCAGAAGCTTTCTTT; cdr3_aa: CASSHRATGFPEAFF
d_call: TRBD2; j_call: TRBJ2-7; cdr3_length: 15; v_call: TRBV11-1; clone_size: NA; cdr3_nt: TGTGCCAGCAGCTTAGCGCTAGCGGGGGCCTACGAGCAGTACTTC; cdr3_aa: CASSLALAGAYEQYF
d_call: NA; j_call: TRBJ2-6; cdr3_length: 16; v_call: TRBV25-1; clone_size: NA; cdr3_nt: TGTGCCAGCAGTGTCACGGGGGCGCCTGGGGCCAACGTCCTGACTTTC; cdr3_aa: CASSVTGAPGANVLTF
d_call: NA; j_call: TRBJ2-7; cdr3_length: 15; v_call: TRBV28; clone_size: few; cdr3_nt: TGTGCCAGCAGTTTTATTAGGGTGGGCTTCCACGAGCAGTACTTC; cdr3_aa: CASSFIRVGFHEQYF
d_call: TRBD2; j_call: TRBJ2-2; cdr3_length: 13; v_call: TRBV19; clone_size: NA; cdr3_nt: TGTGCCACGGGACTAGCGGGGTCCGGGGAGCTGTTTTTT; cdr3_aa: CATGLAGSGELFF
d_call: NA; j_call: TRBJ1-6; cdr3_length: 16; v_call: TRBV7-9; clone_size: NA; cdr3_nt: TGTGCCAGCAGCTTTCGAGAGAGCTCCTATAATTCACCCCTCCACTTT; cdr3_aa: CASSFRESSYNSPLHF
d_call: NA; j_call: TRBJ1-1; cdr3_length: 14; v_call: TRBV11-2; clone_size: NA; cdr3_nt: TGTGCCAGCAGCTTACATTTGGGGAACACTGAAGCTTTCTTT; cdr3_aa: CASSLHLGNTEAFF
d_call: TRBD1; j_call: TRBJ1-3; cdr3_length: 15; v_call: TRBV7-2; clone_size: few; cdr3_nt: TGTGCCAGCAGCTCCCGGACAGGGGCAGGAAACACCATATATTTT; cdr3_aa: CASSSRTGAGNTIYF
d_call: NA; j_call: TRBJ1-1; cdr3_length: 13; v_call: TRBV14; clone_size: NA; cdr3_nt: TGTGCCAGCAGCCAGGGAAACAGCGCTGAAGCTTTCTTT; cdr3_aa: CASSQGNSAEAFF
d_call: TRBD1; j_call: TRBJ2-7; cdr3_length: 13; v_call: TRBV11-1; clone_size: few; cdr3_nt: TGTGCCAGCAGCCAGACAGGGGCCTACGAGCAGTACTTC; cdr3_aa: CASSQTGAYEQYF
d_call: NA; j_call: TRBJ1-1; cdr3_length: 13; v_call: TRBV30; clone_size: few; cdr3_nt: TGTGCCTGGAGTGGCCCGGGGTTCTCTGAAGCTTTCTTT; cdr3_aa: CAWSGPGFSEAFF
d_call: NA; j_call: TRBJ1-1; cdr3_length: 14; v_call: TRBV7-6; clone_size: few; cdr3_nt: TGTGCCAGCAGCATTACAGGGCAAAACACTGAAGCTTTCTTT; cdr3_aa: CASSITGQNTEAFF
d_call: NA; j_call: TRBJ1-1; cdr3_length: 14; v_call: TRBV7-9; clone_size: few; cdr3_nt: TGTGCCAGCGGCCCCCAGTGGGGGAACACTGAAGCTTTCTTT; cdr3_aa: CASGPQWGNTEAFF